These T cell receptor beta chains were read from a single sample in a study of blood T cell repertoires in COVID-19. Some clones are missing from TCRdb's copy, which holds only in-frame ones; the method was immunoSEQ multiplex PCR. The repertoire holds approximately 70,000 clones, with over 80% as singletons. The specimen was peripheral blood. The receptor set was obtained from a man older than 75 with active or convalescent COVID-19. Each CDR3 is given with its conserved first and last residue. A D gene is named only where the DNA matches it firmly. Clone size is shown for a subset of rows, as once, few, many or a class of expanded clone.

clone_size d_call j_call v_call cdr3_aa cdr3_nt
- - TRBJ1-3 TRBV7-9 CASSQRSAGNTIYF TGTGCCAGCAGTCAAAGAAGCGCTGGAAACACCATATATTTT
once - TRBJ2-7 TRBV7-2 CASSRSDSYEQYF TGTGCCAGCAGCCGATCCGACAGCTACGAGCAGTACTTC
- TRBD2 TRBJ2-7 TRBV6-2/TRBV6-3 CASSPGTSGEQYF TGTGCCAGCAGTCCCGGGACTAGCGGCGAGCAGTACTTC
- - TRBJ2-6 TRBV25-1 CASSDLGGSGANVLTF TGTGCCAGCAGTGACTTAGGGGGCTCTGGGGCCAACGTCCTGACTTTC
- - TRBJ2-2 TRBV3-1/TRBV3-2 CASSLRDINTGELFF TGTGCCAGCAGCCTCCGGGACATTAACACCGGGGAGCTGTTTTTT
- - TRBJ1-4 TRBV15 CATSRVQGSEKLFF TGTGCCACCAGCAGAGTGCAGGGATCCGAAAAACTGTTTTTT
- TRBD1 TRBJ1-5 TRBV6-5 CATVPDRAQPQHF TGTGCCACCGTTCCCGACAGGGCCCAGCCCCAGCATTTT
- TRBD2 TRBJ2-3 TRBV4-2 CASSQLAEYTDTQYF TGTGCCAGCAGCCAGCTAGCGGAATACACAGATACGCAGTATTTT
- TRBD1 TRBJ2-7 TRBV11-2 CASGTGAYEQYF TGTGCCAGCGGGACAGGGGCCTACGAGCAGTACTTC
- - TRBJ2-5 TRBV11-2 CASSPDPFLAQYF TGTGCCAGCAGCCCAGATCCGTTTCTGGCCCAGTACTTC
- TRBD1 TRBJ1-6 TRBV11-2 CASSLARQGASPLHF TGTGCCAGCAGCTTAGCGAGACAGGGGGCTTCACCCCTCCACTTT
- - TRBJ2-1 TRBV3-1/TRBV3-2 CASSQDSGSLMFRQFF TGTGCCAGCAGCCAAGACAGTGGCTCTTTAATGTTTCGGCAGTTCTTC
- - TRBJ2-5 TRBV7-2 CASSLARVGETQYF TGTGCCAGCAGCTTAGCCAGAGTCGGGGAGACCCAGTACTTC
- - TRBJ1-1 TRBV5-5 CASSKLTGSNTEAFF TGTGCCAGCAGCAAACTTACAGGGAGTAACACTGAAGCTTTCTTT
- - TRBJ2-3 TRBV18 CASSQGRDGTDTQYF TGTGCCAGCTCGCAGGGGAGGGACGGCACAGATACGCAGTATTTT
- TRBD2 TRBJ2-1 TRBV4-1 CASSQELAGSYNEQFF TGCGCCAGCAGCCAAGAACTAGCGGGCTCCTACAATGAGCAGTTCTTC
- TRBD1 TRBJ2-1 TRBV6-1 CASSEGQGIYNEQFF TGTGCCAGCAGTGAAGGACAGGGGATCTACAATGAGCAGTTCTTC
- TRBD1 TRBJ2-5 TRBV7-2 CASSLGGQKETQYF TGTGCCAGCAGCTTAGGGGGACAGAAAGAGACCCAGTACTTC
- - TRBJ2-2 TRBV18 CASSPAGAPGELFF TGTGCCAGCTCACCGGCAGGGGCTCCCGGGGAGCTGTTTTTT
- - TRBJ1-2 TRBV19 CASSIARGNYGYTF TGTGCCAGTAGTATAGCCAGGGGAAACTATGGCTACACCTTC
- - TRBJ1-5 TRBV19 CASSGADRRNQPQHF TGTGCCAGTAGTGGGGCTGACAGGAGGAATCAGCCCCAGCATTTT
- - TRBJ1-6 TRBV2 CASRQGPRGNSPLHF TGTGCCAGCAGACAGGGACCTAGGGGGAATTCACCCCTCCACTTT
- - TRBJ1-1 TRBV2 CASSDLGTPNTEAFF TGTGCCAGCAGTGATTTGGGGACACCGAACACTGAAGCTTTCTTT
- TRBD2 TRBJ2-7 TRBV28 CASSSPRGVHLYEQYF TGTGCCAGCAGTTCACCGCGGGGGGTACACCTCTACGAGCAGTACTTC
- TRBD2 TRBJ2-1 TRBV25-1 CASSAQGGFEQFF TGTGCCAGCAGTGCCCAGGGAGGGTTTGAGCAGTTCTTC
- TRBD2 TRBJ2-3 TRBV11-2 CASSPLLAGGPHTQYF TGTGCCAGCAGCCCCCTTCTAGCGGGAGGGCCCCATACGCAGTATTTT
once - TRBJ2-7 TRBV5-5 CASRARDKASYEQYF TGTGCCAGCAGAGCCCGGGACAAGGCTTCCTACGAGCAGTACTTC
- TRBD1 TRBJ1-5 TRBV4-1 CASSQERGQGFRNQPQHF TGCGCCAGCAGCCAAGAGAGGGGACAGGGGTTTCGCAATCAGCCCCAGCATTTT
- TRBD1 TRBJ2-1 TRBV10-3 CAISTGQGSFYNEQFF TGTGCCATCAGTACGGGACAGGGAAGCTTCTACAATGAGCAGTTCTTC
- - TRBJ2-7 TRBV5-1 CASSSQGGEQYF TGCGCCAGCAGCTCCCAGGGGGGCGAGCAGTACTTC
- - TRBJ2-3 TRBV19 CASSLAYADTQYF TGTGCCAGTAGTCTAGCCTACGCAGATACGCAGTATTTT
- TRBD2 TRBJ2-1 TRBV27 CASSSSGVYNEQFF TGTGCCAGCAGTTCTAGCGGGGTCTACAATGAGCAGTTCTTC
- - TRBJ2-2 TRBV5-1 CASSLVGGGELFF TGCGCCAGCAGCTTGGTCGGGGGCGGGGAGCTGTTTTTT
- TRBD1 TRBJ2-7 TRBV5-4 CASSSASRDRAREQYF TGTGCCAGCAGCTCCGCTTCCCGGGACAGGGCGCGGGAGCAGTACTTC